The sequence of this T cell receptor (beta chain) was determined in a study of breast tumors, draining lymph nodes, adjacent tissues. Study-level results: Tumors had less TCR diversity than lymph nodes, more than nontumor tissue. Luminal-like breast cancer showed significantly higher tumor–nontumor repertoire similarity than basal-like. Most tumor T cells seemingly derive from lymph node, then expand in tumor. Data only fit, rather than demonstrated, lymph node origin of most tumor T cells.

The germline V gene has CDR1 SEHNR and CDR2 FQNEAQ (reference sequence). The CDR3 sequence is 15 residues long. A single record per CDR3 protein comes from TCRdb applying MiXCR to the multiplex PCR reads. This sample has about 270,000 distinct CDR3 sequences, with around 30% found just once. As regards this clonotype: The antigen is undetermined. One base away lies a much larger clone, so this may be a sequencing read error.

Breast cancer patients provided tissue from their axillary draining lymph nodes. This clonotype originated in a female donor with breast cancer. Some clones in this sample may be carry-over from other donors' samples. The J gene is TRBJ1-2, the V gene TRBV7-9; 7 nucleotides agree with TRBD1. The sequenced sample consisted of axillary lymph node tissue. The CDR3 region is CASSSWTGAPYGYPF. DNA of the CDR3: TGTGCCAGCAGCTCCTGGACAGGCGCACCCTATGGCTACCCCTTC.